The 19 T cell receptor beta chains below come from one sample, sequenced in a study of cytomegalovirus exposure and HLA in healthy donors listed by TCRdb under 2017. Library method: the immunoSEQ multiplex PCR assay. The multiplex PCR relied on a mix of 60 forward primers for TCR Vbeta segments and 13 reverse primers for TCR Jbeta segments. The table was pulled from immuneACCESS by TCRdb, which kept in-frame rearrangements only. Such tables lose some clones; where checked, under half of the loss comes from unresolved V genes, and the rest has no known cause. Recorded for this sample are approximately 220,000 clones; around 80% of them occurred a single time. Roughly 3.1% of the sample rests with the top ten. What was sequenced was PBMCs. These receptor sequences come from a man between 25 and 39 years old in good health and CMV-seronegative.

This clone was seen a handful of times. The chain employs TRBV5-1 and TRBJ2-1, with D tentatively TRBD2 (7 bases). CDR1 and CDR2 (germline): SGHRS, YFSETQ. The CDR3 has 14 residues. Trimming removed 0 bases from V and 5 bases from J, with 9 bases in between. CDR3 amino acids: CASSLVGGHNEQFF. The CDR3 DNA reads as TGCGCCAGCAGCTTGGTCGGGGGGCACAATGAGCAGTTCTTC.

This rearrangement joins TRBV18 to TRBJ2-5; 8 nucleotides align to TRBD1. The CDR3 totals 16 residues. Germline values: CDR1 KGHSH, CDR2 LQKENI. After removal of 3 bases from V and 3 bases from J, the junction contained 9 bases not matched to a gene. The CDR3 loop reads CASSPLEWTGKETQYF. CDR3 nucleotide sequence: TGTGCCAGCTCACCTCTCGAATGGACAGGGAAAGAGACCCAGTACTTC.

The chain joins TRBV29-1 to TRBJ2-5; 7 positions agree with TRBD1. Germline V lookup: CDR1 SQVTM, CDR2 ANQGSEA. The CDR3 has 12 amino acids. V lost 3 bases and J lost 5; bases outside the gene matches: 3. DNA of the CDR3: TGCAGCGTTGATCCAGGGGGTGAGACCCAGTACTTC. Encoded protein: CSVDPGGETQYF. The variable domain in full, completed from reference TRBV29-1 and TRBJ2-5, reads SAVISQKPSRDICQRGTSLTIQCQVDSQVTMMFWYRQQPGQSLTLIATANQGSEATYESGFVIDKFPISRPNLTFSTLTVSNMSPEDSSIYLCSVDPGGETQYFGPGTRLLVL.

The V call is TRBV6-5, the J call TRBJ2-5; no clear D. Germline V gene data show CDR1 as MNHEY and CDR2 as SVGAGI. The CDR3 sequence is 14 residues long. With 0 bases removed from V and 4 bases from J, the gap between germline ends came to 9 bases. The CDR3 sequence is CASSYSELGETQYF. The CDR3 nucleotides read TGTGCCAGCAGTTACTCGGAGCTCGGAGAGACCCAGTACTTC.

This clone was seen a few times. This chain links TRBV28 with TRBJ1-6; no definite D call. CDR1 and CDR2 (germline): MDHEN, SYDVKM. The CDR3 spans 15 residues. V lost 7 bases, J lost 6 bases, and 16 bases lay in between. This chain's CDR3 is CASTPIEATNSPLHF. CDR3 bases: TGTGCCAGCACCCCGATAGAGGCCACTAATTCACCCCTCCACTTT.

The chain uses TRBV7-9 and TRBJ2-5, with TRBD1 matching over 11 bases. Germline CDR1 is SEHNR and CDR2 is FQNEAQ (reference sequence). Trimming took 5 bases from V and 4 from J; bases not matched to a gene: 6. This CDR3 region has 15 residues. The CDR3 bases are TGTGCCAGCAGCAACCCGGACAGGGGGCGAGAGACCCAGTACTTC. Its translation is CASSNPDRGRETQYF.

As regards this clone: A read error may account for a junction end that differs from germline. The chain has TRBV4-3 and TRBJ2-1, with 9 bases aligning to TRBD1. Germline values: CDR1 LGHNA, CDR2 YSLEER. The CDR3 runs 17 residues. CDR3 region: CASSQEQDRGYYNKQFF. The DNA for the CDR3 is TGCGCCAGCAGCCAAGAGCAGGACAGGGGTTATTACAATAAGCAGTTCTTC.

CDR3 in amino acids: CASASTGGLQETQYF. In nucleotides, the CDR3 is TGTGCCAGCGCGTCGACGGGGGGGCTCCAAGAGACCCAGTACTTC. The genes are TRBV9 and TRBJ2-5, with 8 bases matching TRBD2. J lost 1 base, V lost 7 bases, and 9 bases had no gene match. CDR1 and CDR2 from the germline V gene are SGDLS and YYNGEE. CDR3 length: 15 residues.

CDR3 coding DNA: TGTGCCAGCAGTCGGGTCCTCTCTGGAAACACCATATATTTT. Translation: CASSRVLSGNTIYF. The chain uses TRBV28 and TRBJ1-3; D remains ambiguous. CDR1 is MDHEN, CDR2 SYDVKM, per germline. CDR3 size: 14 residues. V was pared by 5 bases and J by 0 bases, with 8 bases between.

This chain joins TRBV6-1 and TRBJ2-2; tentatively, D is TRBD2 (5 bases). CDR1 and CDR2 from the germline V gene are MNHNS and SASEGT. Trimming took 4 bases from V and 7 from J, leaving 13 bases between them. This CDR3 contains 14 residues. CDR3 residues: CASSGQLVIGELFF. CDR3 bases: TGTGCCAGCAGTGGACAACTAGTAATCGGGGAGCTGTTTTTT.

Only a few counts were recorded for this clone. The chain employs TRBV7-9 and TRBJ1-5, with TRBD1 matching over 10 bases. The germline gives CDR1 SEHNR, CDR2 FQNEAQ (reference sequence). The ends lost 5 bases at V and 3 bases at J; junction bases unmatched: 13. The CDR3 extends over 18 amino acids. In DNA form, the CDR3 reads TGTGCCAGCAGCGCAGCCCCGGGACAGGGGTTGAACAATCAGCCCCAGCATTTT. As protein: CASSAAPGQGLNNQPQHF.

The chain combines TRBV4-1 with TRBJ2-5; 8 bases agree with TRBD1. The J segment lost 5 bases and the V segment lost 4 bases, leaving 9 bases of the junction unmatched. The CDR3 is 15 amino acids. CDR1 and CDR2 from the germline V gene are MGHRA and YSYEKL. The CDR3 coding sequence is TGCGCCAGCAGCCCCCGACAGGGGATACGGGAGACCCAGTACTTC. Encoded protein: CASSPRQGIRETQYF.

This chain uses TRBV5-6 with TRBJ2-1, with 8 bases lining up with TRBD1. The length of the CDR3 is 15 residues. The V and J ends lost 3 bases and 15 bases, in that order; junction bases with no gene match: 17. Per germline, CDR1 SGHDT and CDR2 YYEEEE. The CDR3, as DNA: TGTGCCAGCAGCTCGCCGGACAGGGACCCCCGTATGGCGTTCTTC. Translated: CASSSPDRDPRMAFF.

The V and J genes are TRBV29-1 and TRBJ1-2; D unresolved. V lost 2 bases and J lost 6, with 13 bases in between. This CDR3 is 13 amino acids long. Germline CDR1 is SQVTM and CDR2 is ANQGSEA. The CDR3 nucleotides are TGCAGCGTTGAACCGCGCCGGAGGAATGGCTACACCTTC. As protein: CSVEPRRRNGYTF.

The genes are TRBV28 and TRBJ1-6; TRBD1 matches at 9 bases. Germline V gene data show CDR1 as MDHEN and CDR2 as SYDVKM. The V gene end was trimmed by 2 bases and the J gene end by 9 bases; junction bases not matched to a gene: 5. The CDR3 loop spans 15 amino acids. This CDR3 is CASSLVTGGPSPLHF. In DNA form, the CDR3 reads TGTGCCAGCAGTTTAGTAACAGGGGGCCCTTCACCCCTCCACTTT.

The chain combines TRBV18 with TRBJ2-7; 7 positions match TRBD1. The CDR3 spans 15 residues. Germline V gene sequence: CDR1 KGHSH, CDR2 LQKENI. V lost 3 bases, J lost 1 base, and 6 bases stayed unmatched. As DNA, the CDR3 is TGTGCCAGCTCACCCGGACAGGTGCTGTCCTACGAGCAGTACTTC. This gives the protein CASSPGQVLSYEQYF.

The CDR3, as DNA: TGTGCCAGCAGCTTAGGGGCTGGTGGAGATACGCAGTATTTT. It encodes CASSLGAGGDTQYF. V usage is TRBV13 and J usage is TRBJ2-3; D ambiguous. CDR1 and CDR2 from the germline V gene are PRHDT and FYEKMQ (reference sequence). Trimming took off 0 bases at V and 5 bases at J, with 9 bases between the two ends. The CDR3 spans 14 residues. The full variable domain, in which reference TRBV13 and TRBJ2-3 provide the parts outside the CDR3, is AAGVIQSPRHLIKEKRETATLKCYPIPRHDTVYWYQQGPGQDPQFLISFYEKMQSDKGSIPDRFSAQQFSDYHSELNMSSLELGDSALYFCASSLGAGGDTQYFGPGTRLTVL.

V and J are TRBV9 and TRBJ2-1; D is undetermined. Germline CDR1 is SGDLS and CDR2 is YYNGEE. This CDR3 comprises 15 residues. V lost 4 bases to trimming and J lost 6 bases, with 17 bases between them. Here the CDR3 reads CASSSRPTQSNEQFF. The CDR3 coding sequence is TGTGCCAGCAGCTCTAGGCCAACCCAGAGCAATGAGCAGTTCTTC.

In its sample, this clone was seen a few times. The J gene is TRBJ2-2, the V gene TRBV7-9, with 11 bases identical to TRBD1. After removal of 5 bases from V and 5 bases from J, the junction contained 1 base not matched to a gene. This CDR3 contains 14 residues. The V gene's germline CDR1 is SEHNR and CDR2 FQNEAQ (reference sequence). CDR3 sequence reads: CASSRDRGTGELFF. The DNA of the CDR3 is TGTGCCAGCAGCCGGGACAGGGGGACCGGGGAGCTGTTTTTT.